The rows below give T cell receptor beta chains drawn from one sample of a study of cytomegalovirus exposure and HLA in healthy donors. Clones were sequenced by immunoSEQ multiplex PCR, and TCRdb holds only the in-frame ones, with some missing. The table lists under 200,000 clones, about 89% of them singletons. Sequenced material: PBMCs. All receptors derive from a woman younger than 30 in good health and CMV-seropositive. Both conserved end residues are trimmed from each CDR3.

v_call: TRBV4-1; cdr3_aa: ASRALEANPETQY
v_call: TRBV5-6; cdr3_aa: ASSLWVSGGTYNEQF
v_call: TRBV30; cdr3_aa: AWSVLPNYGYT
v_call: TRBV6-6; cdr3_aa: ASSYGQGGNTEAF
v_call: TRBV30; cdr3_aa: AWSVTGSGNTIY
v_call: TRBV5-1; cdr3_aa: ASSLVGGRGVYT
v_call: TRBV7-2; cdr3_aa: ASSPRDRAQGAQY
v_call: TRBV10-3; cdr3_aa: AISGGQEYEQF
v_call: TRBV30; cdr3_aa: AWGPPRGNSPLH
v_call: TRBV7-6; cdr3_aa: ASSLATGDTSYEQY
v_call: TRBV7-9; cdr3_aa: ASSFEQDEQY
v_call: TRBV15; cdr3_aa: ATSRDSRGETDTQY